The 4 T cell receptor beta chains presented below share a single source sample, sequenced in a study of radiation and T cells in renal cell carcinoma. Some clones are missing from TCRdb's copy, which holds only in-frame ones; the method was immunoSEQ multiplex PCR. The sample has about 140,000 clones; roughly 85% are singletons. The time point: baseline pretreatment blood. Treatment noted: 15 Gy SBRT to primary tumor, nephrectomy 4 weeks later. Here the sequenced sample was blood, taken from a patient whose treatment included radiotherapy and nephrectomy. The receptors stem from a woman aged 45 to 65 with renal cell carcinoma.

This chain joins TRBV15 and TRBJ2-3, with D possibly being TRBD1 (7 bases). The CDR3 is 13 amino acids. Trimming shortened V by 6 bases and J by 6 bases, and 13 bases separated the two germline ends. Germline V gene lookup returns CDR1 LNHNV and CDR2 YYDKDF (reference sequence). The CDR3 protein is CATRGGGRDTQYF. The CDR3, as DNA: TGTGCCACCAGAGGAGGGGGCCGGGATACGCAGTATTTT.

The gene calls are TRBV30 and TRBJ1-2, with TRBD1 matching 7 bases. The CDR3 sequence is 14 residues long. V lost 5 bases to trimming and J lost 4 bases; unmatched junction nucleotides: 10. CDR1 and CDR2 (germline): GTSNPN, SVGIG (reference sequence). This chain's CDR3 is CAWAGGALPYGYTF. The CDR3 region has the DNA TGTGCCTGGGCAGGGGGGGCGCTCCCCTATGGCTACACCTTC.

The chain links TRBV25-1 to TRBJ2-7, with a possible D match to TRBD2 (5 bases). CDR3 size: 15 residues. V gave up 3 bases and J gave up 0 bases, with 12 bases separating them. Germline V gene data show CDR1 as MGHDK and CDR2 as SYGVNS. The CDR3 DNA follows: TGTGCCAGCAGTGACTTCGGGGATAGCTCCTACGAGCAGTACTTC. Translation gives CASSDFGDSSYEQYF.

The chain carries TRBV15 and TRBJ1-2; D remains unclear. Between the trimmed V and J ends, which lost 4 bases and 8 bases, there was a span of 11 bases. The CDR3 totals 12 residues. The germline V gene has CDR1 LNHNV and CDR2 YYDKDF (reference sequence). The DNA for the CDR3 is TGTGCCACCAGCAACCTTGGAAGCGGCTACACCTTC. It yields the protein CATSNLGSGYTF.